This T cell receptor (beta chain) emerged from a study of blood T cell repertoires in COVID-19. The wider study: Spain, Italy and the United States supplied samples that represented acute and convalescent COVID-19.

V lost 7 bases and J lost 3, with 13 bases in between. This CDR3 spans 13 amino acids. The germline V gene has CDR1 GTSNPN and CDR2 SVGIG (reference sequence). Measured with immunoSEQ multiplex PCR; TCRdb has only the in-frame clones, and not every one. This sample has around 300,000 clones, with under 90% found just once. The chain links TRBV30 to TRBJ1-3; no clear D gene. Sample: peripheral blood. This TCR was sampled from a man aged 50-60 years with acute or convalescent COVID-19. The CDR3 nucleotides read TGTGCCTTATCAAAGGGAGATGGAAACACCATATATTTT. Amino acid sequence: CALSKGDGNTIYF.